This T cell receptor beta chain was obtained from a study of sequential checkpoint blockade in melanoma. Whole-study context: Arm A got nivolumab then ipilimumab; arm B the reverse, 1:1.

Germline loops: CDR1 SGHTA, CDR2 FQGNSA. This CDR3 contains 14 residues. V was trimmed by 5 bases and J by 0 bases, leaving 11 bases between them. Sequencing was performed with immunoSEQ multiplex PCR; in TCRdb, only in-frame clones are kept and a portion is missing. Of approximately 28,000 clones in the sample, 83% were seen once. Specified treatment: randomized to nivolumab then ipilimumab (arm A) or the reverse (arm B). DNA-damaging chemotherapy had not been given to any patient beforehand. From thawed PBMCs, live CD3+CD8+ cells negative for CD19 and CD56 were sorted. The chain recombines TRBV7-2 with TRBJ2-7; tentative D call: TRBD1 (5 bases). Sample: CD8+ T cells sorted from blood (inferred from file names), taken from a patient given nivolumab and ipilimumab in sequence. The source is a human donor with melanoma. CDR3: CASSQWGSSYEQYF. For the CDR3, the DNA is TGTGCCAGCAGCCAATGGGGCAGCTCCTACGAGCAGTACTTC.